These 30 T cell receptor beta chains were sequenced from one sample in a study of beta chain features in type 1 diabetes. Study-wide results and limits: Researchers report that Type 1 diabetes patients had moderately but significantly shorter TCRB CDR3s across all four CD4+ subsets.

These receptors' targets are unknown. The study reverse transcribed the entire isolated RNA, so it sequenced expressed TCRB transcripts. Only in-frame clones appear in the TCRdb table, and some are missing; sequencing was by immunoSEQ multiplex PCR. The sample lists about 300,000 clones, 13% occurring once. The material sequenced was naive CD4+ T cells from blood. These receptors were collected from a woman aged 18-35 years with type 1 diabetes.

This clone was seen a few times. This chain connects TRBV18 to TRBJ2-3; D is ambiguous. V gave up 4 bases and J gave up 2 bases, with 7 bases separating them. The CDR3 consists of 13 residues. Germline CDR1 reads KGHSH; CDR2 reads LQKENI. CDR3 coding DNA: TGTGCCAGCTCACTCCCTTTCACAGATACGCAGTATTTT. Residues: CASSLPFTDTQYF.

This clone has more than one count but fewer than ten. The chain has TRBV25-1 and TRBJ2-3, with no clear D. This CDR3 has 12 amino acids. Germline V lookup: CDR1 MGHDK, CDR2 SYGVNS. With 4 bases removed from V and 2 bases from J, the gap between germline ends came to 4 bases. In nucleotides, the CDR3 is TGTGCCAGCAGTGTAAACACAGATACGCAGTATTTT. Translating gives CASSVNTDTQYF.

This chain links TRBV27 with TRBJ2-1; 9 nucleotides line up with TRBD2. This CDR3 comprises 14 residues. With 10 bases clipped from V and 6 bases from J, the junction kept 10 bases outside the gene matches. The germline CDR1 and CDR2 sequences are MNHEY and SMNVEV (reference sequence). The CDR3 reads CATSGLAGLNEQFF. For the CDR3, the DNA is TGTGCCACCAGCGGGCTAGCGGGGCTCAATGAGCAGTTCTTC.

This clone has a handful of counts. In the same sample, other DNA sequences code for this CDR3. This rearrangement joins TRBV5-1 to TRBJ2-5; maybe TRBD2 (6 bases). CDR3 size: 14 residues. CDR1 is SGHRS, CDR2 YFSETQ, per germline. V was shortened by 3 bases and J by 3 bases, with 12 bases between the two germline ends. The CDR3 loop is CASSSGTPKETQYF. DNA for the CDR3: TGCGCCAGCAGCTCCGGGACTCCGAAAGAGACCCAGTACTTC.

The V gene is TRBV30, the J gene TRBJ2-7; TRBD2 agrees at 11 bases. Germline assignment: CDR1 GTSNPN and CDR2 SVGIG (reference sequence). The V segment lost 7 bases and the J segment 9 bases; nucleotides outside the gene matches: 8. The CDR3 is 12 residues long. The CDR3 DNA follows: TGTGCCTCTGGGACTAGCGGCCTATGGCAGTACGTC. It yields the protein CASGTSGLWQYV.

This clone was detected a few times. The chain is built from TRBV7-9 and TRBJ2-3; 10 bases are a match to TRBD2. The germline V gene has CDR1 SEHNR and CDR2 FQNEAQ (reference sequence). The CDR3 sequence is 16 residues long. The trim removed 5 bases at V and 2 bases at J, leaving 7 bases unmatched. The CDR3 DNA reads as TGTGCCAGCAGCCACCGGACTAGCGGTTCCACAGATACGCAGTATTTT. It is translated as CASSHRTSGSTDTQYF. The complete variable domain, with remaining parts taken from reference TRBV7-9 and TRBJ2-3, reads DTGVSQNPRHKITKRGQNVTFRCDPISEHNRLYWYRQTLGQGPEFLTYFQNEAQLEKSRLLSDRFSAERPKGSFSTLEIQRTEQGDSAMYLCASSHRTSGSTDTQYFGPGTRLTVL.

This clone was observed a few times. The rearrangement links TRBV7-9 to TRBJ2-1; TRBD1 matches at 7 bases. Germline CDR1 and CDR2: SEHNR and FQNEAQ (reference sequence). The CDR3 has 16 residues. V trimming: 5 bases; J trimming: 0 bases; junction bases outside the gene matches: 7. The CDR3 sequence: CASSTGGQASYNEQFF. In nucleotides, the CDR3 is TGTGCCAGCAGCACCGGAGGACAGGCCTCCTACAATGAGCAGTTCTTC.

This clone was recorded a few times. This chain joins TRBV5-6 and TRBJ2-1; D possibly corresponds to TRBD1 (5 bases). Between the trimmed V and J ends, which lost 2 bases and 8 bases, there was a span of 20 bases. Germline V gene lookup returns CDR1 SGHDT and CDR2 YYEEEE. The CDR3 extends over 16 amino acids. CDR3 bases: TGTGCCAGCAGCTTTCTGGGGCGTCCAGCAGGCTATGAGCAGTTCTTC. It encodes CASSFLGRPAGYEQFF.

This clone was recorded a few times. J is TRBJ2-5 and V is TRBV19; no reliable D call. The V gene lost 10 bases and the J gene lost 2 bases, with 5 bases spanning the gap. The V gene's germline CDR1 is LNHDA and CDR2 SQIVND (reference sequence). CDR3 length: 10 amino acids. CDR3: CATQQETQYF. As DNA, the CDR3 is TGTGCCACCCAACAAGAGACCCAGTACTTC.

V gene TRBV6-5 combines with J gene TRBJ2-3, with 12 nucleotides matching TRBD1. The V gene's germline CDR1 is MNHEY and CDR2 SVGAGI. The CDR3 length is 16 residues. V lost 2 bases and J lost 5; bases outside the gene matches: 5. The CDR3 DNA is TGTGCCAGCAGTTACGCCGGGACAGGGGGCTTAGATACGCAGTATTTT. This codes for CASSYAGTGGLDTQYF.

This clone has just a few counts. The chain combines TRBV4-3 with TRBJ2-5; 8 nucleotides align to TRBD2. Germline V gives CDR1 LGHNA, CDR2 YSLEER. The CDR3 is 15 amino acids. Losses at the gene ends were 1 base for V and 4 bases for J; bases not matched to a gene: 5. The CDR3 DNA follows: TGCGCCAGCAGCCAAGGTGCGGGAGGTCGAGAGACCCAGTACTTC. As protein: CASSQGAGGRETQYF.

This clone was counted only a few times. This rearrangement joins TRBV25-1 to TRBJ2-1, with a possible D match to TRBD2 (5 bases). The CDR3 contains 16 residues. V lost 3 bases and J 6 bases, leaving 18 bases between the germline ends. Germline CDR1 is MGHDK and CDR2 is SYGVNS. The CDR3 protein is CASSDPLGSFSNEQFF. CDR3 DNA sequence: TGTGCCAGCAGTGATCCGCTAGGGAGTTTTTCCAATGAGCAGTTCTTC.

This chain uses TRBV14 with TRBJ1-4; D call uncertain. CDR1 and CDR2 from the germline V gene are SGHDN and FVKESK. The CDR3 has 12 residues. V dropped 5 bases and J dropped 8 bases, with 9 bases sitting between them. The CDR3 DNA follows: TGTGCCAGCAGCGGGAGGAGGGAAAAACTGTTTTTT. Protein sequence: CASSGRREKLFF.

This clone was seen more than once but under ten times. The rearrangement joins TRBV7-2 to TRBJ2-7, with D perhaps TRBD2 (8 bases). Looked up from germline, CDR1 is SGHTA and CDR2 is FQGNSA. V was cut by 5 bases and J by 4 bases, with 21 bases left in between. There are 16 residues in the CDR3. CDR3 protein: CASSGGGTDRRYEQYF. The CDR3 coding sequence is TGTGCCAGCAGCGGCGGGGGGACAGACCGCCGTTACGAGCAGTACTTC. The full variable domain, rest sourced from reference TRBV7-2 and TRBJ2-7, is GAGVSQSPSNKVTEKGKDVELRCDPISGHTALYWYRQSLGQGLEFLIYFQGNSAPDKSGLPSDRFSAERTGGSVSTLTIQRTQQEDSAVYLCASSGGGTDRRYEQYFGPGTRLTVT.

This clone has a handful of counts. The V and J genes are TRBV6-5 and TRBJ2-3; 13 nucleotides match TRBD2. With V trimmed by 0 bases and J by 4 bases, 1 base remained unmatched. CDR1 and CDR2 from the germline V gene are MNHEY and SVGAGI. The CDR3 covers 16 residues. The CDR3 here is CASSYSGLAGSDTQYF. The CDR3 DNA reads TGTGCCAGCAGTTACTCGGGACTAGCGGGATCAGATACGCAGTATTTT.

The chain is built from TRBV2 and TRBJ2-4; D is ambiguous. V was cut by 4 bases and J by 9 bases, with 19 bases left in between. Germline values: CDR1 SNHLY, CDR2 FYNNEI. This CDR3 has 15 residues. In DNA form, the CDR3 reads TGTGCCAGCAGTGCTGATTTAGCCCTAGAAGGCATTCAGTACTTC. The encoded protein is CASSADLALEGIQYF. The variable domain in full, with the rest retrieved from reference TRBV2 and TRBJ2-4, is EPEVTQTPSHQVTQMGQEVILRCVPISNHLYFYWYRQILGQKVEFLVSFYNNEISEKSEIFDDQFSVERPDGSNFTLKIRSTKLEDSAMYFCASSADLALEGIQYFGAGTRLSVL.

The rearrangement joins TRBV6-1 to TRBJ2-1; 7 bases align to TRBD1. V gave up 3 bases and J gave up 2 bases; unmatched junction bases: 7. The germline gives CDR1 MNHNS, CDR2 SASEGT. The length of the CDR3 is 16 residues. In DNA form, the CDR3 reads TGTGCCAGCAGTGATTTCACCGACAGGGCCTACAATGAGCAGTTCTTC. It codes for CASSDFTDRAYNEQFF.

V is TRBV6-5 and J is TRBJ2-5, with TRBD1 matching 7 bases. Germline-derived CDR1 and CDR2 are MNHEY and SVGAGI. CDR3 length: 13 residues. Unmatched junction bases numbered 8, after V lost 6 bases and J lost 7 bases. CDR3 DNA: TGTGCCAGCAGCAGAGGGGGCGTGGGGACCCAGTACTTC. Its protein product is CASSRGGVGTQYF.

This chain uses TRBV6-1 with TRBJ2-5; D possibly corresponds to TRBD2 (5 bases). Germline CDR1 MNHNS, CDR2 SASEGT. Trimming stripped 1 base from V and 5 bases from J, with 11 bases between. CDR3 length: 14 amino acids. In nucleotides, the CDR3 is TGTGCCAGCAGTGAAGAACCAACGGGGGAGACCCAGTACTTC. Protein: CASSEEPTGETQYF.

This chain uses TRBV21-1 with TRBJ2-5; the listed D gene, TRBD2, was not tested against the DNA. TRBV21-1 is labeled a pseudogene. The CDR3 length is 14 residues. The CDR3 is CASSKGSLQETQYF. The CDR3 bases are TGTGCCAGCAGCAAAGGGAGTCTCCAAGAGACCCAGTACTTC.

This clone has just a few counts. The genes are TRBV5-1 and TRBJ2-5; 7 bases are shared with TRBD2. The V segment lost 5 bases and the J segment 1 base; nucleotides outside the gene matches: 8. The CDR3 is made up of 15 amino acids. CDR1 and CDR2 (germline): SGHRS, YFSETQ. CDR3 sequence reads: CASSSFSGFQETQYF. For the CDR3, the DNA is TGCGCCAGCAGTTCCTTTAGCGGGTTCCAAGAGACCCAGTACTTC.

The V and J genes are TRBV7-3 and TRBJ2-1; D perhaps matches TRBD1 (6 bases). Trimming removed 3 bases at V and 7 bases at J, with 16 bases between. Germline V CDR1 and CDR2: SGHTA, FQGTGA. The CDR3 covers 15 residues. Here the CDR3 DNA reads TGTGCCAGCAGCTTGTCGGGACATGACCTTAATGAGCAGTTCTTC. As protein: CASSLSGHDLNEQFF.

The J gene is TRBJ2-2, the V gene TRBV5-6; no definite D call. The ends were cut back, 6 bases at V and 0 bases at J, with 15 bases in the middle. This CDR3 spans 16 amino acids. Germline V gene data show CDR1 as SGHDT and CDR2 as YYEEEE. CDR3 loop: CASTRVAASNTGELFF. As DNA, the CDR3 is TGTGCCAGCACCCGGGTGGCGGCCTCGAACACCGGGGAGCTGTTTTTT.

This clone has more than one count but fewer than ten. J is TRBJ1-2 and V is TRBV6-5; TRBD1 agrees at 9 bases. The germline V gene has CDR1 MNHEY and CDR2 SVGAGI. The CDR3 extends over 14 amino acids. The J segment lost 1 base and the V segment lost 10 bases, leaving 7 bases of the junction unmatched. The CDR3 DNA reads TGTGCCACCCGCCGGGACAGGGATAACTATGGCTACACCTTC. It yields the protein CATRRDRDNYGYTF.

This clone turned up a few times. This chain joins TRBV18 and TRBJ2-3; possibly TRBD1 for D (5 bases). The CDR3 has 16 amino acids. V was pared by 1 base and J by 0 bases, with 11 bases between. CDR1 KGHSH and CDR2 LQKENI come from the germline V gene. CDR3 sequence: CASSPRATASTDTQYF. The CDR3 DNA follows: TGTGCCAGCTCACCACGAGCGACAGCTAGCACAGATACGCAGTATTTT.

The gene calls are TRBV11-2 and TRBJ2-3; TRBD1 might be the D (6 bases). There are 12 residues in the CDR3. Trimming stripped 5 bases from V and 11 bases from J, with 14 bases between. Germline V gene sequence: CDR1 SGHAT, CDR2 FQNNGV. The CDR3 loop reads CASSPQGLGQYF. CDR3 DNA sequence: TGTGCCAGCAGCCCGCAGGGGTTAGGGCAGTATTTT.

V and J are TRBV19 and TRBJ1-2; 7 positions match TRBD1. CDR3 size: 15 residues. The V gene's germline CDR1 is LNHDA and CDR2 SQIVND (reference sequence). Trimming at V came to 10 bases and at J to 4 bases, leaving 15 bases not matched to a gene. CDR3 loop: CATSNQGQSIYGYTF. The DNA for the CDR3 is TGTGCCACCTCCAATCAGGGACAGTCCATCTATGGCTACACCTTC.

This clone turned up a few times. V and J are TRBV7-2 and TRBJ1-5; D remains ambiguous. V dropped 5 bases and J dropped 2 bases, with 10 bases sitting between them. CDR1 SGHTA and CDR2 FQGNSA come from the germline V gene. This CDR3 is 14 amino acids long. In DNA form, the CDR3 reads TGTGCCAGCAGCCCTACCGGGGGCAATCAGCCCCAGCATTTT. It translates to CASSPTGGNQPQHF.

In its sample, this clone was seen a few times. The rearrangement joins TRBV7-8 to TRBJ1-4; no clear D. The CDR3 sequence is 14 residues long. The V end lost 1 base, the J end lost 1 base, and 4 bases lay between the germline ends. The germline V gene encodes CDR1 SGHVS and CDR2 FQNEAQ. The CDR3 loop reads CASSLGETNEKLFF. CDR3 sequence (DNA): TGTGCCAGCAGCTTAGGAGAAACTAATGAAAAACTGTTTTTT.

This clone was seen repeatedly, ten times or more. The chain employs TRBV2 and TRBJ2-6; the D gene is possibly TRBD1 (6 bases). The CDR3 length is 14 residues. Trimming cost V 6 bases and J 1 base, with 7 bases left between them. Germline V gene data show CDR1 as SNHLY and CDR2 as FYNNEI. In DNA form, the CDR3 reads TGTGCCAGCAGCAGGGGTTCTGGGGCCAACGTCCTGACTTTC. This sequence encodes CASSRGSGANVLTF. Supplemented by reference TRBV2 and TRBJ2-6, the full variable domain reads EPEVTQTPSHQVTQMGQEVILRCVPISNHLYFYWYRQILGQKVEFLVSFYNNEISEKSEIFDDQFSVERPDGSNFTLKIRSTKLEDSAMYFCASSRGSGANVLTFGAGSRLTVL.